Reported below is one TCR beta chain. The antigen remains undetermined. Via MiXCR, TCRdb re-called the RT-PCR reads, giving one row per CDR3 protein. The sample lists 700,000 to 900,000 distinct CDR3 sequences, about 20% occurring once. The data derive from a study of response to subunit inactivated influenza vaccine. There are 15 residues in the CDR3. V was trimmed by 3 bases and J by 7 bases, leaving 16 bases between them. Per the germline V gene, CDR1 is LNHDA and CDR2 is SQIVND (reference sequence). General study findings and limits: T cells newly recruited by each seasonal influenza vaccination are few, the authors suggested.

The sequencing used PBMCs from blood, collected more than 4 days after vaccination. This sequence originates from a middle-aged man who received an inactivated influenza vaccine. V gene TRBV19 combines with J gene TRBJ2-1; D unresolved. The CDR3 region has the DNA TGTGCCAGTAGTATTGATTGGGGTCCTGGGAATGAGCAGTTCTTC. Protein sequence: CASSIDWGPGNEQFF.